The rows below give T cell receptor beta chains drawn from one sample of a study of brain metastases from non-small cell lung cancer. The protocol was immunoSEQ multiplex PCR, while the TCRdb copy is restricted to in-frame clones and leaves out a portion. The data show about 15,000 clones, about 83% seen once. Input material: primary lung tumor tissue. The source of these receptors is a donor at least 40 years old with non-small cell lung cancer. Each CDR3 is given with its conserved first and last residue.

V gene: TRBV7-2; J gene: TRBJ2-5; CDR3 protein: CASSFRGYLETQYF
V gene: TRBV19; J gene: TRBJ1-5; CDR3 protein: CASSPGQINQPQHF
V gene: TRBV4-3; J gene: TRBJ2-7; CDR3 protein: CASSHGTAGYEQYF
V gene: TRBV30; J gene: TRBJ1-1; CDR3 protein: CAWRITIEAFF
V gene: TRBV7-2; J gene: TRBJ1-2; CDR3 protein: CASSSSGTGNGYTF
V gene: TRBV24-1; J gene: TRBJ1-1; CDR3 protein: CATSDTVSAFF
V gene: TRBV20-1; J gene: TRBJ2-5; CDR3 protein: CSAFQETQYF
V gene: TRBV12-3/TRBV12-4; J gene: TRBJ1-5; CDR3 protein: CASSLRGDQPQHF
V gene: TRBV9; J gene: TRBJ1-5; CDR3 protein: CASSADGRGNQPQHF
V gene: TRBV3-1/TRBV3-2; J gene: TRBJ2-6; CDR3 protein: CASSNRQGAGGANVLTF
V gene: TRBV7-6; J gene: TRBJ1-5; CDR3 protein: CASSLRGRERGNQPQHF
V gene: TRBV7-6; J gene: TRBJ2-3; CDR3 protein: CASSYPGQFTDTQYF
V gene: TRBV19; J gene: TRBJ2-3; CDR3 protein: CASSIEALAGRSTDTQYF
V gene: TRBV24-1; J gene: TRBJ2-2; CDR3 protein: CATSDPTGYTGELFF
V gene: TRBV19; J gene: TRBJ1-5; CDR3 protein: CASSKAGQFNQPQHF
V gene: TRBV6-2/TRBV6-3; J gene: TRBJ1-1; CDR3 protein: CASSAMGRDTEAFF
V gene: TRBV5-6; J gene: TRBJ1-1; CDR3 protein: CASSLEPGSTEAFF
V gene: TRBV5-1; J gene: TRBJ2-5; CDR3 protein: CASSSGGAETQYF
V gene: TRBV12-3/TRBV12-4; J gene: TRBJ1-1; CDR3 protein: CASSGTAEAFF
V gene: TRBV19; J gene: TRBJ2-6; CDR3 protein: CASSMDRGAGANVLTF
V gene: TRBV12-3/TRBV12-4; J gene: TRBJ1-6; CDR3 protein: CASSVEAPSPLHF
V gene: TRBV6-2/TRBV6-3; J gene: TRBJ1-5; CDR3 protein: CASSYGSTGTVPLQHF
V gene: TRBV6-1; J gene: TRBJ2-3; CDR3 protein: CASSEVTGTVDTQYF
V gene: TRBV5-1; J gene: TRBJ2-2; CDR3 protein: CVSSQRGVEYMNTGELFF
V gene: TRBV5-1; J gene: TRBJ2-7; CDR3 protein: CASSLGSAGDYEQYF
V gene: TRBV4-1; J gene: TRBJ2-6; CDR3 protein: CASSSGTGPVGSGANVLTF
V gene: TRBV5-6; J gene: TRBJ1-2; CDR3 protein: CASSLAGTGAYGYTF
V gene: TRBV11-3; J gene: TRBJ1-1; CDR3 protein: CASSYGVNTEAFF
V gene: TRBV7-2; J gene: TRBJ2-2; CDR3 protein: CASSFRGGTTGELFF
V gene: TRBV4-3; J gene: TRBJ1-6; CDR3 protein: CASSPRDTNSPLHF
V gene: TRBV7-9; J gene: TRBJ1-3; CDR3 protein: CASSSYLGQGSIAGNTIYF
V gene: TRBV19; J gene: TRBJ2-4; CDR3 protein: CASSPSGQGNIQYF
V gene: TRBV5-1; J gene: TRBJ1-5; CDR3 protein: CASSPGHHSNQPQHF
V gene: TRBV6-5; J gene: TRBJ1-1; CDR3 protein: CASSSNTEAFF
V gene: TRBV27; J gene: TRBJ1-5; CDR3 protein: CASSLVGTNRNQPQHF
V gene: TRBV30; J gene: TRBJ1-3; CDR3 protein: CAWSNSGSGNTIYF
V gene: TRBV2; J gene: TRBJ2-6; CDR3 protein: CASSQSEFPSGANVLTF
V gene: TRBV30; J gene: TRBJ1-2; CDR3 protein: CAWNVGQAGGYTF
V gene: TRBV29-1; J gene: TRBJ2-3; CDR3 protein: CSARTTGSTSTDTQYF
V gene: TRBV12-5; J gene: TRBJ1-1; CDR3 protein: CASGSDRGRGRTEAFF
V gene: TRBV5-4; J gene: TRBJ1-4; CDR3 protein: CASSQRGARGLEKLFF
V gene: TRBV18; J gene: TRBJ1-3; CDR3 protein: CASSPQGGGNTIYF
V gene: TRBV28; J gene: TRBJ1-4; CDR3 protein: CASSLRGQGDEKLFF
V gene: TRBV18; J gene: TRBJ2-5; CDR3 protein: CASSPGSDETQYF
V gene: TRBV2; J gene: TRBJ1-2; CDR3 protein: CASSEKYRTPYGYTF
V gene: TRBV5-1; J gene: TRBJ1-3; CDR3 protein: CASSLSGTLGNTIYF
V gene: TRBV25-1; J gene: TRBJ1-1; CDR3 protein: CASREGANTEAFF
V gene: TRBV7-2; J gene: TRBJ1-4; CDR3 protein: CASSPRGTRGVGKLFF
V gene: TRBV7-3; J gene: TRBJ1-2; CDR3 protein: CASSFGAGDGYTF
V gene: TRBV5-4; J gene: TRBJ1-1; CDR3 protein: CASSPGGGRAEAFF
V gene: TRBV6-5; J gene: TRBJ1-5; CDR3 protein: CASRRLYSNQPQHF
V gene: TRBV7-2; J gene: TRBJ1-3; CDR3 protein: CASSLREVNTIYF
V gene: TRBV10-3; J gene: TRBJ1-6; CDR3 protein: CAIRGGVNSPLHF
V gene: TRBV11-2; J gene: TRBJ1-6; CDR3 protein: CANSFPYSPLHF
V gene: TRBV7-3; J gene: TRBJ2-7; CDR3 protein: CASSSRPGQGSEQYF
V gene: TRBV6-5; J gene: TRBJ1-1; CDR3 protein: CASSYIRARSTEAFF
V gene: TRBV25-1; J gene: TRBJ2-2; CDR3 protein: CASSEALGNTGELFF